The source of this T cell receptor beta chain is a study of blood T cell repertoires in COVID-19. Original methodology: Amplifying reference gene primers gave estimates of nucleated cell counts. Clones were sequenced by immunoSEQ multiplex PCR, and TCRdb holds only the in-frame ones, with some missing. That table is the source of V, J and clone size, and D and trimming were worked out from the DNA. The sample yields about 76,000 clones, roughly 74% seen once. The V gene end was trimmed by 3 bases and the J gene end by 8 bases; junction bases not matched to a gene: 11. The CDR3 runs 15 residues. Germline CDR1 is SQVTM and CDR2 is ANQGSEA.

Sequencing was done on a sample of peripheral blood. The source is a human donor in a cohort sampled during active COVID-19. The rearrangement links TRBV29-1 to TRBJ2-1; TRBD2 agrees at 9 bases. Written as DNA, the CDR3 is TGCAGCGTTGAGTTAGCGGGAGAGGGGTTCGATGAGCAGTTCTTC. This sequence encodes CSVELAGEGFDEQFF.